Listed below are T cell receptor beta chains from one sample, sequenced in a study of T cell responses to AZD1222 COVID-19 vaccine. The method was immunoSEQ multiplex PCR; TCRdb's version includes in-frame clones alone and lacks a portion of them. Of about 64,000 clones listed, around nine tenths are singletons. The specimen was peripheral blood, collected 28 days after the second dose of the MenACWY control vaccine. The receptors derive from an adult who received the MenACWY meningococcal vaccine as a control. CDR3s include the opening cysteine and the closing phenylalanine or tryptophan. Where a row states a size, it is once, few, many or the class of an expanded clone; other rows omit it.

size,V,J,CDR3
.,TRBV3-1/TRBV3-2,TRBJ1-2,CASSQRQGNYGYTF
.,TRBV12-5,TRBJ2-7,CASGFPHSYEQYF
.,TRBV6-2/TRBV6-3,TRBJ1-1,CASSWTANTEAFF
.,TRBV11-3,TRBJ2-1,CASSRGNNEQFF
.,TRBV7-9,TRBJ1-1,CASGGEAFF
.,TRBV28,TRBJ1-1,CASSRQRAQRNTEAFF
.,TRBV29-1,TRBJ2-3,CSVNTDTQYF
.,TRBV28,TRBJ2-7,CASSGRGLIYEQYF
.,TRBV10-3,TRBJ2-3,CAISSREIVTDTQYF
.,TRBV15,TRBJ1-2,CATSRDEGGGYTF
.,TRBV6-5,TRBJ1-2,CASSLHGGGNYGYTF
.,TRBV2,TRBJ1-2,CASRGDRALYGYTF
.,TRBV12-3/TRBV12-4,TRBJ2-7,CASSGQGPYEQYF
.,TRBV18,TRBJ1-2,CASSKDLGQTDKRGYTF
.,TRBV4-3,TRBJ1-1,CASSQGVSVNTEAFF
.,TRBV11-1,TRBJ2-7,CASRRGTTYEQYF
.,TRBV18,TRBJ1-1,CASSPGRQGYTEAFF
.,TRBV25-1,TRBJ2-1,CASSEYRTSGSNEQFF
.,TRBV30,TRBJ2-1,CAWRASQYNEQFF
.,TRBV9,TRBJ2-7,CASSPPNRDDEQYF
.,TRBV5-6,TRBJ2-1,CASSTPSNEQFF
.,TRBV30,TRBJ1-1,CAWIRGLRETEAFF
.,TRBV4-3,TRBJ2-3,CASSQRQGAADTQYF
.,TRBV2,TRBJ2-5,CASTVRPETQYF
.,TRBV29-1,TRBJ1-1,CSAPEVANTEAFF
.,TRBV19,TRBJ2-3,CASSILVWGTDTQYF
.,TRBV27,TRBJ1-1,CASSLSRNTEAFF
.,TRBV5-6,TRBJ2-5,CASSLGASLGEKTQYF
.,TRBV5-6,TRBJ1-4,CASSQDRGEKLFF
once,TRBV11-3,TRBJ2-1,CASSLSLAGFNEQFF
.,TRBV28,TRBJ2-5,CASSLPSLETQYF
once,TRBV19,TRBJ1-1,CASRTGEREAFF
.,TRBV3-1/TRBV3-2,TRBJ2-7,CASSQGGGSYEQYF
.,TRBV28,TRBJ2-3,CASRGQGSPDTQYF
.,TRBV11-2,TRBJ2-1,CASSLLGLEDEQFF
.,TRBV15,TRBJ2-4,CATSSDGVAKNIQYF
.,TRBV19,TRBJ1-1,CASSWENTEAFF
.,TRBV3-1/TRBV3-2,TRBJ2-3,CASSQGTGIPTDTQYF
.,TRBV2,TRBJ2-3,CASSADFTDTQYF
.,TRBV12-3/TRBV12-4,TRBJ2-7,CASSLDPREQYF
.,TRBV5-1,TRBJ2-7,CASSARTGEREQYF
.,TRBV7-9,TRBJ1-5,CASSPVGVADQPQHF
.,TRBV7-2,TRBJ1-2,CASSSTGRKDGYTF
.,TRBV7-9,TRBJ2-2,CASSPQGNTGELFF
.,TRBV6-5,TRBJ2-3,CASSYTPGQVTDTQYF
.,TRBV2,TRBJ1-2,CASSPDGALNYGYTF
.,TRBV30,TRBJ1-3,CAWSPGQAADTIYF
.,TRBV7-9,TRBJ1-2,CASSSDRAGYTF
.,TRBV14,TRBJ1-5,CASSLGANQPQHF
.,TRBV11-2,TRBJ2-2,CASSASGTGVTGELFF
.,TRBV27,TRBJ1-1,CASSLSVMNTEAFF
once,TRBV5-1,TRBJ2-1,CASSLSRGGYNEQFF
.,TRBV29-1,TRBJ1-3,CSVARGPGNTIYF
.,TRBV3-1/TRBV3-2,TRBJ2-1,CASSQRHTSGTTNEQFF
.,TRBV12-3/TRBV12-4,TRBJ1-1,CASGRLGGEAFF